This entry lists 13 T cell receptor beta chains sequenced from one sample in a study of shared clonotypes between healthy human individuals. Only in-frame clones appear in the TCRdb table, and some are missing; sequencing was by immunoSEQ multiplex PCR. The sample includes approximately 1.4 million clones, approximately 98% of them seen just once. The sample consisted of naive CD4+ T cells sorted from blood. Subset: CD45RA+ positively selected. Receptors were obtained from a man aged 30 to 39 in good health.

V gene TRBV30 combines with J gene TRBJ2-7, with D possibly TRBD2 on 5 matching bases. Trimming removed 1 base at V and 9 bases at J, with 16 bases between. Germline values: CDR1 GTSNPN, CDR2 SVGIG (reference sequence). The CDR3 length is 13 residues. As DNA, the CDR3 is TGTGCCTGGAGTGCGGCGGGTCGCGAGGGGCAGTACTTC. This encodes CAWSAAGREGQYF.

CDR3 DNA: TGTGCCACGCGGCGTGGAGAGACCCAGTACTTC. Residues: CATRRGETQYF. This chain uses TRBV10-3 with TRBJ2-5; D gene uncertain. The CDR3 extends over 11 amino acids. Trimming left V 10 bases short and J 4 bases short, with 10 bases between. Germline CDR1 is ENHRY and CDR2 is SYGVKD.

This sequence joins TRBV28 and TRBJ2-3, with 15 bases identical to TRBD2. CDR1 and CDR2 (germline): MDHEN, SYDVKM. There are 18 residues in the CDR3. Germline trimming cut 4 bases from V and 3 bases from J; bases unmatched to any gene: 8. As DNA, the CDR3 is TGTGCCAGCAGTTCCGAGATTGGACTAGCGGGAGGGACAGATACGCAGTATTTT. Protein sequence: CASSSEIGLAGGTDTQYF.

In its sample, this clone was seen once. This sequence joins TRBV6-1 and TRBJ2-2, with D uncertain. CDR1 and CDR2 (germline): MNHNS, SASEGT. V lost 0 bases to trimming and J lost 4 bases, with 12 bases between them. The CDR3 runs 16 residues. This chain's CDR3 is CASSEAGPFSTGELFF. The CDR3 coding sequence is TGTGCCAGCAGTGAAGCAGGGCCTTTTTCCACCGGGGAGCTGTTTTTT.

The chain uses TRBV10-2 and TRBJ1-2, with D possibly TRBD1 on 6 matching bases. Per the germline V gene, CDR1 is WSHSY and CDR2 is SAAADI. CDR3 size: 15 residues. With 6 bases removed from V and 2 bases from J, the gap between germline ends came to 16 bases. CDR3 DNA: TGCGCCAGCAGGACCCCAGCAGGGGCAAACTATGGCTACACCTTC. It is translated as CASRTPAGANYGYTF.

V usage is TRBV28 and J usage is TRBJ2-7; 7 bases map to TRBD2. The CDR3 runs to 15 residues. V trimming: 2 bases; J trimming: 0 bases; junction bases outside the gene matches: 4. Per the germline V gene, CDR1 is MDHEN and CDR2 is SYDVKM. This chain's CDR3 is CASSLTASGSYEQYF. The CDR3, as DNA: TGTGCCAGCAGTTTAACGGCTAGCGGCTCCTACGAGCAGTACTTC.

The chain has TRBV18 and TRBJ2-1; the D gene is possibly TRBD2 (6 bases). The ends were cut back, 3 bases at V and 15 bases at J, with 15 bases in the middle. Germline values: CDR1 KGHSH, CDR2 LQKENI. This CDR3 contains 12 residues. Here the CDR3 DNA reads TGTGCCAGCTCACCTGGGGGGAGTAGTCGGTTCTTC. It specifies CASSPGGSSRFF.

This rearrangement joins TRBV18 to TRBJ1-2; D gene uncertain. Trimming removed 3 bases at V and 8 bases at J, with 10 bases between. The CDR3 totals 12 residues. The germline gives CDR1 KGHSH, CDR2 LQKENI. The DNA for the CDR3 is TGTGCCAGCTCACCTACCCCCCAGGGCTACACCTTC. It yields the protein CASSPTPQGYTF.

This chain joins TRBV5-1 and TRBJ2-2, with 8 nucleotides matching TRBD2. This CDR3 has 17 residues. Germline CDR1 and CDR2: SGHRS and YFSETQ. Trimming at V came to 3 bases and at J to 1 base, leaving 8 bases not matched to a gene. CDR3 nucleotide sequence: TGCGCCAGCAGCTGGCCCCGGGGGGGCGGGAACACCGGGGAGCTGTTTTTT. This sequence encodes CASSWPRGGGNTGELFF.

V is TRBV29-1 and J is TRBJ2-7; D assignment may be TRBD1 or TRBD2 (5 bases each). This CDR3 comprises 13 residues. V was trimmed by 4 bases and J by 6 bases, leaving 16 bases between them. CDR1 and CDR2 from the germline V gene are SQVTM and ANQGSEA. Written as DNA, the CDR3 is TGCAGCGTTGCGGGACGCCGAGGGTTCGAGCAGTACTTC. It encodes CSVAGRRGFEQYF.

This chain links TRBV4-1 with TRBJ2-2; 7 bases agree with TRBD2. This CDR3 has 15 amino acids. Germline V gene data show CDR1 as MGHRA and CDR2 as YSYEKL. Unmatched junction bases numbered 12, after V lost 3 bases and J lost 11 bases. The CDR3, as DNA: TGCGCCAGCAGCCAGCCTGGGGGGGGTTCGGGAGAGCTGTTTTTT. Translation gives CASSQPGGGSGELFF.

This chain links TRBV5-6 with TRBJ2-2; a weak D match, TRBD2 (5 bases). Trimming shortened V by 6 bases and J by 4 bases, and 19 bases separated the two germline ends. Germline V gene data show CDR1 as SGHDT and CDR2 as YYEEEE. This CDR3 comprises 16 residues. CDR3 sequence reads: CASNGGRLSGTGELFF. CDR3 in DNA: TGTGCCAGCAACGGAGGACGGCTAAGTGGCACCGGGGAGCTGTTTTTT.

Written as DNA, the CDR3 is TGTGCCAGCAGCAGACCAGGGCAAGAGACCCAGTACTTC. Translation gives CASSRPGQETQYF. The chain uses TRBV5-5 and TRBJ2-5; possible D gene TRBD1, 5 bases. This CDR3 spans 13 amino acids. Trimming pared 4 bases from V and 2 bases from J, leaving 9 bases between. CDR1 and CDR2 from the germline V gene are SGHKS and YYEKEE (reference sequence). Variable domain in full (rest from reference TRBV5-5 and TRBJ2-5): DAGVTQSPTHLIKTRGQQVTLRCSPISGHKSVSWYQQVLGQGPQFIFQYYEKEERGRGNFPDRFSARQFPNYSSELNVNALLLGDSALYLCASSRPGQETQYFGPGTRLLVL.